Shown below are 3 T cell receptor beta chains from a single sample sequenced in a study of cytomegalovirus exposure and HLA in healthy donors. Clones were read by immunoSEQ multiplex PCR, and TCRdb kept only the in-frame ones, dropping some. The sample has 150,000 to 200,000 clones; 86% are singletons. The material sequenced was PBMCs. The receptor set was obtained from a woman aged 18-29 years in good health and CMV-seronegative.

V is TRBV6-5 and J is TRBJ1-2, with D tentatively TRBD1 (5 bases). V gave up 6 bases and J gave up 3 bases, with 17 bases separating them. CDR3 length: 15 amino acids. The V gene's germline CDR1 is MNHEY and CDR2 SVGAGI. DNA for the CDR3: TGTGCCAGCAGAACCAACATCGACAGTCACTATGGCTACACCTTC. Translated: CASRTNIDSHYGYTF.

CDR3 nucleotides: TGTGCCAGTAGTAGTAGTCCAGGGGGCATGAACACTGAAGCTTTCTTT. It encodes CASSSSPGGMNTEAFF. V and J are TRBV19 and TRBJ1-1; 8 bases line up with TRBD1. Losses at the gene ends were 4 bases for V and 0 bases for J; bases not matched to a gene: 7. Germline V gene lookup returns CDR1 LNHDA and CDR2 SQIVND (reference sequence). The CDR3 has 16 residues.

The chain links TRBV6-1 to TRBJ1-5; weak D call: TRBD1 (6 bases). Trimming stripped 2 bases from V and 0 bases from J, with 8 bases between. Germline V gives CDR1 MNHNS, CDR2 SASEGT. CDR3 length: 15 residues. The CDR3 coding sequence is TGTGCCAGCAGTGAAACAGGGCATAGCAATCAGCCCCAGCATTTT. Translation: CASSETGHSNQPQHF.